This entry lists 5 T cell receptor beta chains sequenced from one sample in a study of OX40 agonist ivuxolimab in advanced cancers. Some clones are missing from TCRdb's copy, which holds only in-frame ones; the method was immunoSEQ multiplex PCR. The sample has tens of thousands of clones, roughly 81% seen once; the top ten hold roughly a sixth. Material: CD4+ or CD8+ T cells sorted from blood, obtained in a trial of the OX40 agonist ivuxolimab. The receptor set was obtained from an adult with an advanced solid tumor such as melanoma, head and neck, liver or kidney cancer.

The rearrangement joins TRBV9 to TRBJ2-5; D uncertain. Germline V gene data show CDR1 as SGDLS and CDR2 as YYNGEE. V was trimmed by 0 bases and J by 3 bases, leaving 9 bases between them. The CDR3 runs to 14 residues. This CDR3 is CASSVGGGKETQYF. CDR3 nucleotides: TGTGCCAGCAGCGTAGGTGGCGGAAAAGAGACCCAGTACTTC.

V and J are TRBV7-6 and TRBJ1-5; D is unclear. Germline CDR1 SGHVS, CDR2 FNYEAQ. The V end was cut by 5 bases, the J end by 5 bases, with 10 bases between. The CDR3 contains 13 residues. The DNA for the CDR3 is TGTGCCAGCAGCCGGGAGGCGGATCAGCCCCAGCATTTT. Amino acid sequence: CASSREADQPQHF.

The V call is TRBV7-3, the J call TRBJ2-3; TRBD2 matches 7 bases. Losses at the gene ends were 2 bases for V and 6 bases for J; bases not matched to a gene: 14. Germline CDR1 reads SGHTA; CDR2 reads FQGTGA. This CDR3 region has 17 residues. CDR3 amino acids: CASSLEGGNGPTDTQYF. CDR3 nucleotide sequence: TGTGCCAGCAGCTTAGAGGGAGGGAACGGTCCAACGGATACGCAGTATTTT.

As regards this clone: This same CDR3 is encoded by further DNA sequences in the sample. This CDR3 is CASSWTGLAKNIQYF. DNA of the CDR3: TGTGCCAGCAGTTGGACAGGGCTAGCCAAAAACATTCAGTACTTC. The chain links TRBV28 to TRBJ2-4; 8 bases match TRBD1. V lost 4 bases, J lost 0 bases, and 2 bases stayed unmatched. Germline CDR1 reads MDHEN; CDR2 reads SYDVKM. This CDR3 contains 15 residues.

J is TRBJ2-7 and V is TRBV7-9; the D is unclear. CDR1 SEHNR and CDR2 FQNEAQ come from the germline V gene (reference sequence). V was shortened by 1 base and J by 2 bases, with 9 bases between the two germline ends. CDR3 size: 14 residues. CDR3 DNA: TGTGCCAGCAGCTTAGTCTACAGCGCCTACGAGCAGTACTTC. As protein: CASSLVYSAYEQYF. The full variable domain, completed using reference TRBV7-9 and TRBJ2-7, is DTGVSQNPRHKITKRGQNVTFRCDPISEHNRLYWYRQTLGQGPEFLTYFQNEAQLEKSRLLSDRFSAERPKGSFSTLEIQRTEQGDSAMYLCASSLVYSAYEQYFGPGTRLTVT.